This T cell receptor (beta chain) was recovered during a study of T cell changes during pregnancy in multiple sclerosis. The table came from immunoSEQ multiplex PCR; TCRdb's copy has only in-frame clones and leaves some out. Seen here are around 97,000 clones, over 75% observed once, and the top ten hold 0.76%. CDR3 length equals 15 residues. Germline V gene data show CDR1 as MDHEN and CDR2 as SYDVKM. V lost 5 bases, J lost 4 bases, and 8 bases stayed unmatched. The chain joins TRBV28 to TRBJ1-2; TRBD1 matches at 9 bases. Material: peripheral blood, obtained in the second trimester of pregnancy. The TCR sequence derives from a female donor in good health, enrolled as a control in a pregnancy study. CDR3 nucleotide sequence: TGTGCCAGCAGTCCCGGACAGGGGTGGGCCTATGGCTACACCTTC. Protein product: CASSPGQGWAYGYTF.